This T cell receptor beta chain was obtained from a study of blood T cell repertoires in COVID-19. Study information: T cells, B-cell-depleted T cells, or PBMCs provided the cDNA or gDNA that served as material.

Seattle cases were enrolled at active infection and followed longitudinally. CDR3 size: 16 residues. Trimming left V 0 bases short and J 0 bases short, with 12 bases between. Germline CDR1 MGHRA, CDR2 YSYEKL. Study processing details: Amplified reference gene primers provided the basis for estimating nucleated cell counts. Only in-frame clones appear in the TCRdb table, and some are missing; sequencing was by immunoSEQ multiplex PCR. D and trimming were read from the DNA, whereas the V and J calls and clone size are those reported in that table. The table includes 150,000 to 200,000 clones, roughly 81% detected once.

The receptor was derived from a woman in her thirties or forties with COVID-19, enrolled during active disease. The chain links TRBV4-1 to TRBJ2-7; a possible D gene is TRBD2 (5 bases). Input material: peripheral blood. CDR3 DNA: TGCGCCAGCAGCCAAGATTGGCCCGGAGGCTCCTACGAGCAGTACGTC. Translated, it gives CASSQDWPGGSYEQYV.